What follows are 31 T cell receptor beta chains derived from one specimen sequenced in a study of cytomegalovirus exposure and HLA in healthy donors. The PCR employed 60 Vbeta primers together with 13 Jbeta primers. The assay was immunoSEQ multiplex PCR, and TCRdb's table has in-frame clones only and misses some. This table holds approximately 80,000 clones, 73% found once. Sequenced: PBMCs. The receptor set was obtained from a woman aged 40 to 55 in good health and CMV-seropositive.

In nucleotides, the CDR3 is TGCGCCAGCAGCCAAGACCGTATAGACACTGAAGCTTTCTTT. Its protein is CASSQDRIDTEAFF. The J gene is TRBJ1-1, the V gene TRBV4-3; no definite D call. The V end lost 0 bases, the J end lost 3 bases, and 8 bases lay between the germline ends. In germline, CDR1 is LGHNA, CDR2 YSLEER. This CDR3 is 14 amino acids long.

On this clone: The junction and the germline gene differ at one end; a read error may be behind it. The chain links TRBV9 to TRBJ2-3, with 10 bases lining up with TRBD2. CDR1 is SGDLS and CDR2 is YYNGEE in the germline V gene. The CDR3 has 17 residues. CDR3 coding DNA: TGTGCCAGCAGCCCTCGTCCGGGACTAGCGAGCAAAGATACGCAGTATTTT. This encodes CASSPRPGLASKDTQYF.

The gene calls are TRBV27 and TRBJ1-5; D unclear. Trimming pared 5 bases from V and 6 bases from J, leaving 14 bases between. CDR1 is MNHEY and CDR2 is SMNVEV in the germline V gene (reference sequence). The CDR3 loop spans 14 amino acids. The CDR3 region is CASSAARRIQPQHF. For the CDR3, the DNA is TGTGCCAGCAGTGCGGCCCGGCGGATTCAGCCCCAGCATTTT.

V gene TRBV18 combines with J gene TRBJ1-3, with TRBD1 matching over 10 bases. V dropped 3 bases and J dropped 0; count of bases not matched to a gene: 11. The CDR3 is made up of 19 amino acids. In germline, CDR1 is KGHSH, CDR2 LQKENI. The CDR3 sequence: CASSPSTGGRRDSGNTIYF. The CDR3 DNA is TGTGCCAGCTCACCGTCGACAGGGGGCAGGCGGGACTCTGGAAACACCATATATTTT.

This chain joins TRBV4-2 and TRBJ2-7, with D uncertain. Germline CDR1 is LGHNA and CDR2 is YNFKEQ. Trimming shortened V by 4 bases and J by 3 bases, and 10 bases separated the two germline ends. The CDR3 covers 13 residues. The CDR3 sequence is CASSPDSGYEQYF. For the CDR3, the DNA is TGTGCCAGCAGCCCCGACTCCGGCTACGAGCAGTACTTC.

The genes are TRBV2 and TRBJ1-3, with 8 bases fitting TRBD1. The CDR3 length is 14 residues. Trimming cost V 6 bases and J 6 bases; bases outside gene matches: 7. Germline V lookup: CDR1 SNHLY, CDR2 FYNNEI. Here the CDR3 reads CASSYGQGVNTIYF. CDR3 coding DNA: TGTGCCAGCAGCTACGGACAGGGTGTAAACACCATATATTTT.

The J gene is TRBJ1-2, the V gene TRBV6-1; a weak D match, TRBD1 (6 bases). Germline CDR1 MNHNS, CDR2 SASEGT. V was cut by 7 bases and J by 8 bases, with 23 bases left in between. This CDR3 has 15 residues. The DNA for the CDR3 is TGTGCCAGCATCTTAGAGGGGGGGGTGAGGGGAGGCTACACCTTC. Its protein is CASILEGGVRGGYTF.

The J gene is TRBJ1-1, the V gene TRBV7-9, with 8 bases that match TRBD1. J gave up 3 bases and V 2 bases, and 11 bases lay outside the gene matches. The CDR3 is 17 amino acids. Germline CDR1 and CDR2: SEHNR and FQNEAQ (reference sequence). The CDR3 here is CASSLLRGHDWDTEAFF. In DNA form, the CDR3 reads TGTGCCAGCAGCTTACTCAGGGGGCACGACTGGGACACTGAAGCTTTCTTT.

In this sample, this clone turned up many times. The chain recombines TRBV12-5 with TRBJ1-1, with D hard to call. Germline V gene data show CDR1 as LGHNT and CDR2 as FRNRAP. This CDR3 is 14 amino acids long. V lost 8 bases, J lost 3 bases, and 16 bases lay in between. The CDR3 region has the DNA TGTGCTAGTAGCGCAAATATTGCCCACACTGAAGCTTTCTTT. Translation: CASSANIAHTEAFF. The variable domain in full, completed from reference TRBV12-5 and TRBJ1-1, reads DARVTQTPRHKVTEMGQEVTMRCQPILGHNTVFWYRQTMMQGLELLAYFRNRAPLDDSGMPKDRFSAEMPDATLATLKIQPSEPRDSAVYFCASSANIAHTEAFFGQGTRLTVV.

The chain combines TRBV5-1 with TRBJ1-6, with 9 bases identical to TRBD1. Germline trimming cut 3 bases from V and 0 bases from J; bases unmatched to any gene: 1. CDR1 is SGHRS, CDR2 YFSETQ, per germline. The length of the CDR3 is 16 residues. In nucleotides, the CDR3 is TGCGCCAGCAGCTCGACAGGGGGCTCCTATAATTCACCCCTCCACTTT. Amino acid sequence: CASSSTGGSYNSPLHF.

The rearrangement links TRBV5-6 to TRBJ2-7; TRBD1 is a possible D gene (6 bases). Per germline, CDR1 SGHDT and CDR2 YYEEEE. Trimming pared 4 bases from V and 5 bases from J, leaving 19 bases between. The CDR3 spans 15 residues. This chain's CDR3 is CASSPIDRNENEQYF. As DNA, the CDR3 is TGTGCCAGCAGCCCAATCGACAGGAACGAAAACGAGCAGTACTTC.

Details on this clone: Since the CDR3 does not end with the conserved phenylalanine or tryptophan, this likely comes from a read error. This sequence joins TRBV6-6 and TRBJ2-6; 9 bases agree with TRBD1. The CDR3 extends over 16 amino acids. Looked up from germline, CDR1 is MNHNY and CDR2 is SVGAGI (reference sequence). Losses at the gene ends were 8 bases for V and 0 bases for J; bases not matched to a gene: 5. The CDR3 loop is CASLGQGPSGANVLTV. The CDR3 DNA follows: TGTGCCAGCCTGGGACAGGGCCCCTCTGGGGCCAACGTCCTGACTGTC.

The rearrangement uses TRBV5-6 and TRBJ1-2; TRBD1 matches 7 bases. In germline, CDR1 is SGHDT, CDR2 YYEEEE. Trimming removed 4 bases from V and 7 bases from J; junction bases left unmatched: 4. The CDR3 runs 12 residues. The CDR3 sequence is CASSQDRLGYTF. The CDR3 DNA reads as TGTGCCAGCAGCCAGGACAGGCTTGGCTACACCTTC.

V gene TRBV29-1 combines with J gene TRBJ1-1; perhaps TRBD1 as D (6 bases). The V end lost 4 bases, the J end lost 6 bases, and 24 bases lay between the germline ends. Germline CDR1 reads SQVTM; CDR2 reads ANQGSEA. The CDR3 is 16 residues long. CDR3 coding DNA: TGCAGCGTTGCCCAGGGGATGAAAAGCCCAAAGGCTGAAGCTTTCTTT. This translates into CSVAQGMKSPKAEAFF.

This clone was picked up a small number of times. The gene calls are TRBV18 and TRBJ2-7; 11 bases agree with TRBD2. Germline CDR1 and CDR2: KGHSH and LQKENI. The length of the CDR3 is 16 residues. Germline trimming cut 1 base from V and 2 bases from J; bases unmatched to any gene: 4. CDR3 loop: CASSPLAGGVTYEQYF. The CDR3 DNA follows: TGTGCCAGCTCACCACTAGCGGGAGGGGTGACCTACGAGCAGTACTTC.

The J gene is TRBJ2-7, the V gene TRBV5-6, with D possibly being TRBD2 (5 bases). Germline V lookup: CDR1 SGHDT, CDR2 YYEEEE. The length of the CDR3 is 15 residues. V was shortened by 2 bases and J by 1 base, with 13 bases between the two germline ends. The CDR3 DNA reads TGTGCCAGCAGCTTTGGGCGGGCGTCGTCCTACGAGCAGTACTTC. It yields the protein CASSFGRASSYEQYF.

V gene TRBV4-3 combines with J gene TRBJ2-5; 10 bases match TRBD2. Trimming removed 1 base from V and 5 bases from J; junction bases left unmatched: 7. The V gene's germline CDR1 is LGHNA and CDR2 YSLEER. This CDR3 is built from 16 residues. The CDR3 coding sequence is TGCGCCAGCAGCCAAGCAAGCGGGAGGGCCGGTGAGACCCAGTACTTC. Amino acids: CASSQASGRAGETQYF.

The CDR3 protein is CASSEERGLGKLFF. DNA for the CDR3: TGTGCCAGCAGTGAGGAGCGGGGGCTGGGAAAACTGTTTTTT. This chain joins TRBV2 and TRBJ1-4, with a possible D match to TRBD1 (6 bases). V shed 3 bases and J shed 10 bases, with 15 bases lying between them. CDR1 is SNHLY, CDR2 FYNNEI, per germline. The CDR3 sequence is 14 residues long.

This chain uses TRBV5-4 with TRBJ1-2; D gene uncertain. This CDR3 spans 13 amino acids. CDR1 is SGHNT, CDR2 YYREEE, per germline (reference sequence). The ends were cut back, 4 bases at V and 6 bases at J, with 13 bases in the middle. CDR3 in DNA: TGTGCCAGCAGCCACCCCAGAAACAATGGCTACACCTTC. Amino acids: CASSHPRNNGYTF.

The chain couples TRBV7-2 to TRBJ1-2; 9 bases agree with TRBD1. This CDR3 is built from 15 residues. After removal of 2 bases from V and 7 bases from J, the junction contained 8 bases not matched to a gene. Per the germline V gene, CDR1 is SGHTA and CDR2 is FQGNSA. In DNA, the CDR3 is TGTGCCAGCAGCTTAAGCGATACAGGGGGCACTGGCTACACCTTC. It specifies CASSLSDTGGTGYTF.

The J gene is TRBJ1-1, the V gene TRBV7-2, with a tentative D call TRBD1 (6 bases). Germline V lookup: CDR1 SGHTA, CDR2 FQGNSA. V was trimmed by 2 bases and J by 1 base, leaving 11 bases between them. The CDR3 is 15 amino acids. CDR3 in DNA: TGTGCCAGCAGCTTACAGCAGGGGACGAACACTGAAGCTTTCTTT. Translated, it gives CASSLQQGTNTEAFF.

This clone came up a few times. This chain links TRBV7-8 with TRBJ2-1; 8 nucleotides align to TRBD2. CDR1 is SGHVS, CDR2 FQNEAQ, per germline. The CDR3 is 15 amino acids. V dropped 1 base and J dropped 9; count of bases not matched to a gene: 8. CDR3 protein: CASSLEGTRGSEQFF. CDR3 nucleotides: TGTGCCAGCAGCTTAGAAGGGACTAGGGGCTCTGAGCAGTTCTTC.

V gene TRBV4-3 combines with J gene TRBJ2-1; tentative D call: TRBD2 (5 bases). The germline V gene has CDR1 LGHNA and CDR2 YSLEER. This CDR3 comprises 16 residues. V was pared by 0 bases and J by 1 base, with 10 bases between. The CDR3 reads CASSQDNSGSYNEQFF. The CDR3 DNA follows: TGCGCCAGCAGCCAAGATAACAGCGGATCCTACAATGAGCAGTTCTTC.

The chain combines TRBV6-5 with TRBJ2-2, with D possibly TRBD2 on 5 matching bases. V was clipped by 2 bases and J by 2 bases, with 9 bases between them. This CDR3 is built from 15 residues. The germline V gene encodes CDR1 MNHEY and CDR2 SVGAGI. This chain's CDR3 is CASSYLGLNTGELFF. CDR3 sequence (DNA): TGTGCCAGCAGTTACCTCGGACTTAACACCGGGGAGCTGTTTTTT.

The chain employs TRBV9 and TRBJ2-7; 11 bases are a match to TRBD2. J was trimmed by 4 bases and V by 3 bases; bases with no gene match: 6. The CDR3 has 15 residues. In germline, CDR1 is SGDLS, CDR2 YYNGEE. CDR3 region: CASSGGLAGSYEQYF. In DNA, the CDR3 is TGTGCCAGCAGCGGTGGACTAGCGGGCTCTTACGAGCAGTACTTC.

CDR3 bases: TGCGCCAGCAGCTTGGCTCGGGAGGACGAGCAGTACTTC. This gives the protein CASSLAREDEQYF. V gene TRBV5-1 combines with J gene TRBJ2-7; 7 bases line up with TRBD2. Germline lookup yields CDR1 SGHRS and CDR2 YFSETQ. The CDR3 is made up of 13 amino acids. Trimming took 0 bases from V and 5 from J; bases not matched to a gene: 2.

The CDR3 spells CASSESTSGGARETQYF. CDR3 in DNA: TGTGCCAGCAGTGAATCGACTAGCGGGGGGGCCAGAGAGACCCAGTACTTC. The V call is TRBV25-1, the J call TRBJ2-5, with TRBD2 identical over 14 bases. CDR1 and CDR2 from the germline V gene are MGHDK and SYGVNS. With V trimmed by 1 base and J by 4 bases, 5 bases remained unmatched. The CDR3 is 17 amino acids.

This clone was observed a single time. This chain uses TRBV7-2 with TRBJ1-1; 8 nucleotides align to TRBD1. V was pared by 1 base and J by 6 bases, with 4 bases of the junction left unmatched. Looked up from germline, CDR1 is SGHTA and CDR2 is FQGNSA. There are 14 residues in the CDR3. In nucleotides, the CDR3 is TGTGCCAGCAGCTTAGTTGCGACAGGGGCTGAAGCTTTCTTT. Translating it yields CASSLVATGAEAFF.

The chain joins TRBV21-1 to TRBJ1-5; the table's TRBD1 call for D was not verified on the DNA. TRBV21-1 is described as a pseudogene. The CDR3 has 17 residues. CDR3 nucleotide sequence: TGTGCCAGCAGCAACCCTAACAGGGGATCGAGCAATCAGCCCCAGCATTTT. Its translation: CASSNPNRGSSNQPQHF.

This chain connects TRBV25-1 to TRBJ2-7; the D gene is possibly TRBD2 (6 bases). There are 16 residues in the CDR3. From germline, CDR1 is MGHDK and CDR2 SYGVNS. V shed 8 bases and J shed 6 bases, with 26 bases lying between them. The CDR3 DNA follows: TGTGCCAGCCGGAGGGGTTATACGGACTCCCTACGCGAGCAGTACTTC. It encodes CASRRGYTDSLREQYF.

A single count supports this clone. This chain's CDR3 is CASSPPGVNTGELFF. The DNA for the CDR3 is TGTGCCAGCTCACCTCCGGGGGTGAACACCGGGGAGCTGTTTTTT. The gene calls are TRBV18 and TRBJ2-2, with a weak D call TRBD2 (6 bases). V was cut by 3 bases and J by 1 base, with 9 bases left in between. Germline CDR1 reads KGHSH; CDR2 reads LQKENI. This CDR3 has 15 amino acids.